What follows are 24 T cell receptor beta chains derived from one specimen sequenced in a study of cytomegalovirus exposure and HLA in healthy donors. The data were produced by immunoSEQ multiplex PCR, yet TCRdb's version contains in-frame clones alone and is incomplete. The table has approximately 180,000 clones, 86% seen once. Sequencing was carried out using PBMCs. These receptors originate from a young woman in good health and CMV-seronegative.

This chain uses TRBV4-1 with TRBJ2-3; 10 bases map to TRBD2. Per germline, CDR1 MGHRA and CDR2 YSYEKL. The length of the CDR3 is 17 residues. The J segment lost 2 bases and the V segment lost 1 base, leaving 6 bases of the junction unmatched. The CDR3: CASSQGRTSGDTDTQYF. In DNA, the CDR3 is TGCGCCAGCAGCCAAGGGAGGACTAGCGGTGACACAGATACGCAGTATTTT.

The gene calls are TRBV5-1 and TRBJ2-7; 9 nucleotides align to TRBD2. Unmatched junction bases numbered 11, after V lost 0 bases and J lost 4 bases. This CDR3 spans 17 amino acids. The V gene's germline CDR1 is SGHRS and CDR2 YFSETQ. CDR3 sequence reads: CASSLAPGTSLFYEQYF. In DNA, the CDR3 is TGCGCCAGCAGCTTGGCTCCCGGGACTAGCCTTTTTTACGAGCAGTACTTC.

The CDR3 nucleotides read TGTGCCTGGAGTGTACCCCCCTCGACAGCCCAGTACTTC. Protein: CAWSVPPSTAQYF. The gene calls are TRBV30 and TRBJ2-5; D might be TRBD1 (5 bases). The germline V and J ends were trimmed by 0 bases and 9 bases, with 14 bases remaining between them. This CDR3 spans 13 amino acids. Germline V gene lookup returns CDR1 GTSNPN and CDR2 SVGIG (reference sequence).

The count of this clone is one. CDR3 nucleotide sequence: TGTGCCAGCCGATTATCCGGCTCTGGGGCCAACGTCCTGACTTTC. Amino acid sequence: CASRLSGSGANVLTF. The genes are TRBV27 and TRBJ2-6; D unresolved. Deletions cut 8 bases from V and 0 bases from J, with 11 bases between. The germline V gene encodes CDR1 MNHEY and CDR2 SMNVEV (reference sequence). The CDR3 spans 15 residues.

This clone appeared once. V usage is TRBV9 and J usage is TRBJ2-1; no firm D call. Trimming pared 4 bases from V and 9 bases from J, leaving 11 bases between. CDR3 length equals 12 residues. Germline V gene lookup returns CDR1 SGDLS and CDR2 YYNGEE. CDR3 coding DNA: TGTGCCAGCAGCCCCTCCTCCGGTGAGCAGTTCTTC. Amino acids: CASSPSSGEQFF.

V gene TRBV6-1 combines with J gene TRBJ1-1; D remains ambiguous. V dropped 0 bases and J dropped 11 bases, with 13 bases sitting between them. There are 13 residues in the CDR3. The germline V gene encodes CDR1 MNHNS and CDR2 SASEGT. CDR3 DNA: TGTGCCAGCAGTGAAGCTCGGTCGATCGTGGCTTTCTTT. Protein sequence: CASSEARSIVAFF.

V is TRBV5-1 and J is TRBJ2-2, with D possibly being TRBD1 (6 bases). V lost 5 bases to trimming and J lost 0 bases, with 11 bases between them. This CDR3 spans 15 amino acids. Germline V lookup: CDR1 SGHRS, CDR2 YFSETQ. This CDR3 reads CASSFGQPNTGELFF. CDR3 coding DNA: TGCGCCAGCAGTTTTGGACAGCCGAACACCGGGGAGCTGTTTTTT.

This chain uses TRBV6-6 with TRBJ2-3, with 7 bases identical to TRBD2. This CDR3 has 10 residues. CDR1 is MNHNY and CDR2 is SVGAGI in the germline V gene (reference sequence). The V gene end was trimmed by 5 bases and the J gene end by 11 bases; junction bases not matched to a gene: 1. CDR3: CASSGGVQYF. The CDR3 DNA reads TGTGCCAGCAGTGGGGGGGTGCAGTATTTT.

This clone occurred once. The rearrangement links TRBV7-2 to TRBJ1-1; maybe TRBD1 (6 bases). CDR1 and CDR2 (germline): SGHTA, FQGNSA. Trimming took 1 base from V and 5 from J, leaving 17 bases between them. This CDR3 region has 16 residues. CDR3 protein: CASSLDARGRSTEAFF. The DNA of the CDR3 is TGTGCCAGCAGCTTAGACGCGCGGGGGCGATCAACTGAAGCTTTCTTT.

This chain joins TRBV6-1 and TRBJ1-2, with a weak D call TRBD1 (5 bases). Germline values: CDR1 MNHNS, CDR2 SASEGT. V shed 5 bases and J shed 1 base, with 14 bases lying between them. The CDR3 consists of 15 residues. The CDR3 nucleotides are TGTGCCAGCAGTCTAAGGGGCGGATATAACTATGGCTACACCTTC. Translating it yields CASSLRGGYNYGYTF.

V is TRBV4-1 and J is TRBJ2-7; 12 nucleotides line up with TRBD2. This CDR3 region has 17 residues. Germline CDR1 MGHRA, CDR2 YSYEKL. The J segment lost 4 bases and the V segment lost 1 base, leaving 8 bases of the junction unmatched. CDR3 bases: TGCGCCAGCAGCCAAGTGCTAGCGGGAGGGCCCCCTTACGAGCAGTACTTC. Translation: CASSQVLAGGPPYEQYF.

CDR3 amino acids: CASSDPTERYDGYTF. As DNA, the CDR3 is TGCGCCAGCAGTGACCCGACAGAGAGGTACGATGGCTACACCTTC. This chain joins TRBV10-1 and TRBJ1-2; a weak D match, TRBD1 (5 bases). CDR3 size: 15 residues. The germline V and J ends were trimmed by 3 bases and 6 bases, with 17 bases remaining between them. Looked up from germline, CDR1 is WNHNN and CDR2 is SYGVQD (reference sequence).

This clone came up once. The chain recombines TRBV28 with TRBJ2-7; D possibly corresponds to TRBD1 (5 bases). CDR3 length: 13 amino acids. With 2 bases removed from V and 2 bases from J, the gap between germline ends came to 7 bases. CDR1 MDHEN and CDR2 SYDVKM come from the germline V gene. The CDR3 DNA follows: TGTGCCAGCAGTTTAGCAGGGCCCTACGAGCAGTACTTC. Protein sequence: CASSLAGPYEQYF.

The chain joins TRBV6-1 to TRBJ2-5; the D gene is possibly TRBD1 (5 bases). Germline CDR1 is MNHNS and CDR2 is SASEGT. CDR3 length equals 14 residues. Deletions cut 6 bases from V and 5 bases from J, with 16 bases between. CDR3: CASSQGTGHETQYF. In DNA form, the CDR3 reads TGTGCCAGCAGCCAGGGAACAGGCCACGAGACCCAGTACTTC.

This chain joins TRBV5-1 and TRBJ1-1; 8 bases align to TRBD1. Losses at the gene ends were 0 bases for V and 8 bases for J; bases not matched to a gene: 6. This CDR3 is built from 14 residues. The germline gives CDR1 SGHRS, CDR2 YFSETQ. CDR3 nucleotides: TGCGCCAGCAGCTTGGCTCCCACAGGGGGGGAAGCTTTCTTT. It codes for CASSLAPTGGEAFF.

This CDR3 is CASSYGGTGGHNEQFF. In DNA, the CDR3 is TGTGCCAGCAGCTACGGGGGGACAGGGGGCCACAATGAGCAGTTCTTC. This sequence joins TRBV5-4 and TRBJ2-1, with 12 nucleotides matching TRBD1. V shed 3 bases and J 5 bases; nucleotides not matched to a gene: 6. In germline, CDR1 is SGHNT, CDR2 YYREEE (reference sequence). The CDR3 extends over 16 amino acids.

The genes are TRBV6-5 and TRBJ1-1; D is uncertain. The CDR3 extends over 16 amino acids. Germline lookup yields CDR1 MNHEY and CDR2 SVGAGI. The V end lost 4 bases, the J end lost 6 bases, and 21 bases lay between the germline ends. The CDR3 protein is CASSWELGFSISEAFF. The CDR3 DNA reads TGTGCCAGCAGTTGGGAGTTAGGCTTCTCGATCTCTGAAGCTTTCTTT.

V and J are TRBV30 and TRBJ1-6; possibly TRBD1 for D (6 bases). Germline-derived CDR1 and CDR2 are GTSNPN and SVGIG (reference sequence). The CDR3 consists of 15 residues. The V end lost 2 bases, the J end lost 10 bases, and 18 bases lay between the germline ends. Written as DNA, the CDR3 is TGTGCCTGGAGTCCCAAGGGGGGGTTGGGGTCACCCCTCCACTTT. This codes for CAWSPKGGLGSPLHF.

The chain employs TRBV2 and TRBJ2-5, with 14 bases matching TRBD2. The CDR3 has 15 amino acids. V shed 9 bases, J shed 2 bases, and the junction held 5 bases outside the gene matches. Germline CDR1 reads SNHLY; CDR2 reads FYNNEI. The CDR3 nucleotides read TGTGCCAGAGGAGGACTAGCGGGGGGACAAGAGACCCAGTACTTC. Protein sequence: CARGGLAGGQETQYF.

The chain carries TRBV29-1 and TRBJ1-1; D uncertain. Germline V gene data show CDR1 as SQVTM and CDR2 as ANQGSEA. The CDR3 consists of 15 residues. Trimming took off 3 bases at V and 0 bases at J, with 14 bases between the two ends. Here the CDR3 DNA reads TGCAGCGTTGACCGCGGAATTAACATGAACACTGAAGCTTTCTTT. Its translation is CSVDRGINMNTEAFF. Full variable domain (missing parts from reference TRBV29-1 and TRBJ1-1): SAVISQKPSRDICQRGTSLTIQCQVDSQVTMMFWYRQQPGQSLTLIATANQGSEATYESGFVIDKFPISRPNLTFSTLTVSNMSPEDSSIYLCSVDRGINMNTEAFFGQGTRLTVV.

The chain joins TRBV27 to TRBJ1-1; TRBD1 might be the D (6 bases). This CDR3 comprises 14 residues. V was trimmed by 3 bases and J by 1 base, leaving 9 bases between them. From germline, CDR1 is MNHEY and CDR2 SMNVEV (reference sequence). This CDR3 reads CASSFTRGNTEAFF. DNA for the CDR3: TGTGCCAGCAGTTTTACCAGGGGGAACACTGAAGCTTTCTTT.

The chain joins TRBV18 to TRBJ1-1; 8 positions match TRBD1. The V and J ends lost 3 bases and 5 bases, in that order; junction bases with no gene match: 8. CDR1 KGHSH and CDR2 LQKENI come from the germline V gene. The CDR3 sequence is 15 residues long. This CDR3 reads CASSPRQGASTEAFF. The CDR3 DNA reads as TGTGCCAGCTCACCGCGTCAGGGGGCGTCAACTGAAGCTTTCTTT.

The gene calls are TRBV5-1 and TRBJ2-3; the match to TRBD2 covers 11 bases. V was clipped by 3 bases and J by 2 bases; unmatched bases: 5. This CDR3 contains 16 residues. Germline CDR1 is SGHRS and CDR2 is YFSETQ. The CDR3 nucleotides are TGCGCCAGCAGCTCCTCTAGCGGGGGGTCCACAGATACGCAGTATTTT. Protein product: CASSSSSGGSTDTQYF. The full variable domain, rest sourced from reference TRBV5-1 and TRBJ2-3, is KAGVTQTPRYLIKTRGQQVTLSCSPISGHRSVSWYQQTPGQGLQFLFEYFSETQRNKGNFPGRFSGRQFSNSRSEMNVSTLELGDSALYLCASSSSSGGSTDTQYFGPGTRLTVL.

The chain links TRBV7-8 to TRBJ1-2; no firm D call. The CDR3 is 14 amino acids. Germline V lookup: CDR1 SGHVS, CDR2 FQNEAQ. Trimming removed 3 bases at V and 0 bases at J, with 8 bases between. The CDR3 spells CASSLWASNYGYTF. CDR3 DNA: TGTGCCAGCAGCTTGTGGGCCTCTAACTATGGCTACACCTTC.